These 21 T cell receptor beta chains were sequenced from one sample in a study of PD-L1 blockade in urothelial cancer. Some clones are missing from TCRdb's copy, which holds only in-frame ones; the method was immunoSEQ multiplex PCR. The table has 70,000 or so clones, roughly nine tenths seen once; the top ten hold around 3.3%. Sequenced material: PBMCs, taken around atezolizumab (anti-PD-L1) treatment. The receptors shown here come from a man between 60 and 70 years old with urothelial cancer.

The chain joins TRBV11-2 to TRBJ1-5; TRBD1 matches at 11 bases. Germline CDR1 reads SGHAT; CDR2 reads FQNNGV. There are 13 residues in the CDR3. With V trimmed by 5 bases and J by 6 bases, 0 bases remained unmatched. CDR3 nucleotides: TGTGCCAGCAGCGGGACAGGGGGTCAGCCCCAGCATTTT. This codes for CASSGTGGQPQHF. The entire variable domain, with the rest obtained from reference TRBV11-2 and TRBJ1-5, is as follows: EAGVAQSPRYKIIEKRQSVAFWCNPISGHATLYWYQQILGQGPKLLIQFQNNGVVDDSQLPKDRFSAERLKGVDSTLKIQPAKLEDSAVYLCASSGTGGQPQHFGDGTRLSIL.

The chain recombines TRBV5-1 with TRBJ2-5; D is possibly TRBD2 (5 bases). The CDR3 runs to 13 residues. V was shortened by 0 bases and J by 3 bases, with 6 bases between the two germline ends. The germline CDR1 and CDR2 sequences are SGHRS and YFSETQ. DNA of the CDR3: TGCGCCAGCAGCTTGGAGAGGGAAGAGACCCAGTACTTC. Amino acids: CASSLEREETQYF.

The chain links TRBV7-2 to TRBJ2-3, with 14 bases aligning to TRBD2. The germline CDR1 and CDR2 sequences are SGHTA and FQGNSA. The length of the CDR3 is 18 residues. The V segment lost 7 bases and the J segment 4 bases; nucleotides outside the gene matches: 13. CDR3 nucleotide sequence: TGTGCCAGCACCCTAAAGGCCGGGACTAGCGGGAGATCAGATACGCAGTATTTT. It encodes CASTLKAGTSGRSDTQYF.

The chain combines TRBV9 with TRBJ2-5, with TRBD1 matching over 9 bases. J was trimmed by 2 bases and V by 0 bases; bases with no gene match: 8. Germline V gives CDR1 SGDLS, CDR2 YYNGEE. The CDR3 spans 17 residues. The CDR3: CASSVGATGGLQETQYF. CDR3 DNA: TGTGCCAGCAGCGTAGGCGCGACAGGGGGTTTACAAGAGACCCAGTACTTC.

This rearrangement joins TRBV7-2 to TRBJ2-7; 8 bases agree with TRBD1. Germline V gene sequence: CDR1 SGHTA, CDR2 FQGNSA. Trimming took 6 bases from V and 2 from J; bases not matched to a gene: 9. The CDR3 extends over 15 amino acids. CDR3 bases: TGTGCCAGCAGGACGGGTGGGACAGGAACCTACGAGCAGTACTTC. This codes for CASRTGGTGTYEQYF.

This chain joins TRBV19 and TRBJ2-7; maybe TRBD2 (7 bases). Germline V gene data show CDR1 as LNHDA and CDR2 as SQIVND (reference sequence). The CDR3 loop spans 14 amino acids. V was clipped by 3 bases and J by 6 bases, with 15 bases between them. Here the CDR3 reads CASSISRGGTEQYF. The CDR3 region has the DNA TGTGCCAGTAGTATTTCCAGGGGAGGGACCGAGCAGTACTTC.

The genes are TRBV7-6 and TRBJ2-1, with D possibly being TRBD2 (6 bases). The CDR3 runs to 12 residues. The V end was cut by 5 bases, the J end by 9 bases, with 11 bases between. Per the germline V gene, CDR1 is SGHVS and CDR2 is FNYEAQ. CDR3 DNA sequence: TGTGCCAGCAGCGGAGGGGCGATTGAGCAGTTCTTC. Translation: CASSGGAIEQFF. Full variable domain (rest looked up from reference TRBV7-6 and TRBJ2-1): GAGVSQSPRYKVTKRGQDVALRCDPISGHVSLYWYRQALGQGPEFLTYFNYEAQQDKSGLPNDRFSAERPEGSISTLTIQRTEQRDSAMYRCASSGGAIEQFFGPGTRLTVL.

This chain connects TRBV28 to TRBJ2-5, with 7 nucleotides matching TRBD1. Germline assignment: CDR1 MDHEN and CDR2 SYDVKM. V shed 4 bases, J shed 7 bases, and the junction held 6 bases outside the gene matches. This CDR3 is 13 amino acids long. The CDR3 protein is CASSSPGGATQYF. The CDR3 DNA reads TGTGCCAGCAGTTCGCCAGGGGGAGCGACCCAGTACTTC.

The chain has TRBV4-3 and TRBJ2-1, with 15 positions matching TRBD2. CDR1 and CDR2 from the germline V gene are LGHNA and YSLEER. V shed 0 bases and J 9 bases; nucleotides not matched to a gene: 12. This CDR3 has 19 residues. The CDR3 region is CASSQELSKGLAGGGEQFF. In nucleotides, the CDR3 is TGCGCCAGCAGCCAAGAGTTATCCAAGGGACTAGCGGGAGGAGGTGAGCAGTTCTTC.

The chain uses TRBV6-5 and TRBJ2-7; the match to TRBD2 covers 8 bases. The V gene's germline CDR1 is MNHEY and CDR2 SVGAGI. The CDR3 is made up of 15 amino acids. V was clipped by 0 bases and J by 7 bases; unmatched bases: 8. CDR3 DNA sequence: TGTGCCAGCAGTTACTCTCGGCTAGCGGGCGGGGAGCAGTACTTC. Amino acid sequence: CASSYSRLAGGEQYF.

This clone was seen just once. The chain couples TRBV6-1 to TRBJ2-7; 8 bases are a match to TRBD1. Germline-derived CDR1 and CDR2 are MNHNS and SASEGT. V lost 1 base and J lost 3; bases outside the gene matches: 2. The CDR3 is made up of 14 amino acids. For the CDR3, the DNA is TGTGCCAGCAGTGAAGAGGGACAGGACTACGAGCAGTACTTC. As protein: CASSEEGQDYEQYF.

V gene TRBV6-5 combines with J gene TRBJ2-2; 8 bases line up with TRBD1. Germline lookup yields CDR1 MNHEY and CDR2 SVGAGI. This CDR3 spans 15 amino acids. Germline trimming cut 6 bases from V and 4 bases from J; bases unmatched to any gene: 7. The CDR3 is CASRSGGEGTGELFF. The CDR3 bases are TGTGCCAGCAGATCAGGGGGCGAGGGCACCGGGGAGCTGTTTTTT.

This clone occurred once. The CDR3 DNA reads TGTGCCAGCAGCACGCAGTCTAGCAATCAGCCCCAGCATTTT. It yields the protein CASSTQSSNQPQHF. This chain uses TRBV7-9 with TRBJ1-5; unclear D gene. There are 14 residues in the CDR3. With 5 bases removed from V and 0 bases from J, the gap between germline ends came to 8 bases. Germline V gene sequence: CDR1 SEHNR, CDR2 FQNEAQ (reference sequence).

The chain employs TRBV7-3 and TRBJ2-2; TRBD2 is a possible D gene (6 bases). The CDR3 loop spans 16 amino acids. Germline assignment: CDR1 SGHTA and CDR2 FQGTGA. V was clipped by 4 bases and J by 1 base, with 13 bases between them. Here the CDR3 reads CASSSRQAGNTGELFF. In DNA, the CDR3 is TGTGCCAGCAGCTCGCGACAAGCGGGGAACACCGGGGAGCTGTTTTTT.

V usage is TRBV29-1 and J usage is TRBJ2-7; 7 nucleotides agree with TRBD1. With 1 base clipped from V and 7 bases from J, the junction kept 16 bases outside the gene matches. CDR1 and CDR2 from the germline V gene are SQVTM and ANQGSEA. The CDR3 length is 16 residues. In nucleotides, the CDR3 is TGCAGCGTTGAAGGCCAAGGGGGACAGAGTACGAAGGAGCAGTACTTC. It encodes CSVEGQGGQSTKEQYF.

CDR3 sequence: CASSLTSGENNEQFF. The DNA of the CDR3 is TGCGCCAGCAGCCTAACTAGCGGGGAAAACAATGAGCAGTTCTTC. The J gene is TRBJ2-1, the V gene TRBV5-1; 10 nucleotides align to TRBD2. The V segment lost 4 bases and the J segment 5 bases; nucleotides outside the gene matches: 6. Germline CDR1 and CDR2: SGHRS and YFSETQ. The CDR3 runs to 15 residues. The full variable domain, its missing parts supplied by reference TRBV5-1 and TRBJ2-1, is KAGVTQTPRYLIKTRGQQVTLSCSPISGHRSVSWYQQTPGQGLQFLFEYFSETQRNKGNFPGRFSGRQFSNSRSEMNVSTLELGDSALYLCASSLTSGENNEQFFGPGTRLTVL.

The CDR3: CASSFAFGTGNTIYF. The DNA for the CDR3 is TGCGCCAGCAGCTTTGCGTTCGGGACTGGAAACACCATATATTTT. The chain has TRBV5-1 and TRBJ1-3; D gene uncertain. The V gene lost 2 bases and the J gene lost 2 bases, with 11 bases spanning the gap. Germline CDR1 SGHRS, CDR2 YFSETQ. This CDR3 spans 15 amino acids.

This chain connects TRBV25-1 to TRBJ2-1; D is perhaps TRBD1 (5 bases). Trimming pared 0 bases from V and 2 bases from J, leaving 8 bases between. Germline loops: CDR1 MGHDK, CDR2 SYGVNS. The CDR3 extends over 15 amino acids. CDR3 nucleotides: TGTGCCAGCAGTGAATATAAGGGGACCTACAATGAGCAGTTCTTC. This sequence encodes CASSEYKGTYNEQFF.

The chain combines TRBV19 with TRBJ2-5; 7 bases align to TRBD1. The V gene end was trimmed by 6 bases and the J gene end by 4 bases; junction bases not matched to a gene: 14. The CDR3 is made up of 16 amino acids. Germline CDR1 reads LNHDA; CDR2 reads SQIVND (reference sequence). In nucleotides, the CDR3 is TGTGCCAGTAGCATTAAAACAGGGGTTTCAAGAGAGACCCAGTACTTC. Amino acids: CASSIKTGVSRETQYF.

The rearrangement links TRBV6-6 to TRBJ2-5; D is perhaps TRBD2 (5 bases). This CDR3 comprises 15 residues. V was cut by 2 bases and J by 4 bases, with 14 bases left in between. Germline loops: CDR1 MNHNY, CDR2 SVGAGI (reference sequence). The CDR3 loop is CASSYMIGMGETQYF. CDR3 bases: TGTGCCAGCAGTTACATGATCGGGATGGGAGAGACCCAGTACTTC.

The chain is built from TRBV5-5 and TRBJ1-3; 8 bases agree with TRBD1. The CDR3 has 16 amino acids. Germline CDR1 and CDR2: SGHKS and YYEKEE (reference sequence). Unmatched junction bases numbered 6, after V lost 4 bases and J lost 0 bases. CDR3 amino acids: CASSMDRAYSGNTIYF. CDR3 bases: TGTGCCAGCAGCATGGACAGGGCCTACTCTGGAAACACCATATATTTT.